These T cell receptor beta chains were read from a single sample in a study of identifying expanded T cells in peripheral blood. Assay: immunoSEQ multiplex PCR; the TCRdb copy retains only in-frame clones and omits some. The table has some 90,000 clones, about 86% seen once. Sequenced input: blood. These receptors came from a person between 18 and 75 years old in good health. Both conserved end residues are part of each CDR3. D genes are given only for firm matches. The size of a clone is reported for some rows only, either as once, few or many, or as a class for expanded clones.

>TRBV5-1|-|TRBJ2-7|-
CASSLGRRGYEQYF
TGCGCCAGCAGCTTGGGACGGCGGGGTTACGAGCAGTACTTC
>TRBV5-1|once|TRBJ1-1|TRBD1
CASSFRDNRGGDTEAFF
TGCGCCAGCAGCTTTCGGGATAACAGGGGCGGGGACACTGAAGCTTTCTTT
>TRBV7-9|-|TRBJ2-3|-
CASVPPSTDTQYF
TGTGCCAGCGTCCCCCCTAGCACAGATACGCAGTATTTT
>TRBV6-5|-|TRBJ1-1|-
CASRTPGDAGTEAFF
TGTGCCAGCAGAACGCCAGGGGACGCGGGTACTGAAGCTTTCTTT
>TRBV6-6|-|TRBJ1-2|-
CASRAGEPPYGYTF
TGTGCCAGCAGGGCAGGGGAACCCCCCTATGGCTACACCTTC
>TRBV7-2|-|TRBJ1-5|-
CASSLGRTYGQPQHF
TGTGCCAGCAGCCTTGGACGGACGTATGGGCAGCCCCAGCATTTT
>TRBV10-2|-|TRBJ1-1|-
CASLRGEGTEAFF
TGCGCCAGCCTCAGGGGAGAAGGGACTGAAGCTTTCTTT
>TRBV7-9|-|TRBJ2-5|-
CASSLSDSLQETQYF
TGTGCCAGCAGCTTATCCGACAGTCTACAAGAGACCCAGTACTTC
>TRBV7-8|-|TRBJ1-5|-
CASSLESGVQPQHF
TGTGCCAGCAGCTTAGAGTCAGGGGTTCAGCCCCAGCATTTT
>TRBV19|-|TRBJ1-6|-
CASSIVSGSSPLHF
TGTGCCAGTAGTATAGTTTCGGGGAGTTCACCCCTCCACTTT
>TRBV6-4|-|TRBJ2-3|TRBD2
CASSESGGATDTQYF
TGTGCCAGCAGTGAAAGCGGGGGGGCCACAGATACGCAGTATTTT
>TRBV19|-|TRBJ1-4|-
CASSIGRLHSTNNEKLFF
TGTGCCAGTAGTATAGGACGACTACACTCAACGAATAATGAAAAACTGTTTTTT
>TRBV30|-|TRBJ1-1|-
CAWSSAVLRGAFF
TGTGCCTGGAGTTCCGCCGTGCTGCGTGGGGCTTTCTTT
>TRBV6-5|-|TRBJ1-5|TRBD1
CASSGQGSNQPQHF
TGTGCCAGCAGCGGACAGGGGAGCAATCAGCCCCAGCATTTT
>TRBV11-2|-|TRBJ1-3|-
CASSRSHVTGNTIYF
TGTGCCAGCAGCAGATCACACGTAACTGGAAACACCATATATTTT
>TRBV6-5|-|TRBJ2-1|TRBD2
CASSYRRGGNNEQFF
TGTGCCAGCAGTTATCGGCGCGGGGGGAACAATGAGCAGTTCTTC
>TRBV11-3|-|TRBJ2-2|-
CASVSGPTGELFF
TGTGCCAGCGTAAGCGGTCCCACCGGGGAGCTGTTTTTT
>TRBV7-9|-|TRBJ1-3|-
CASSLAEGNTIYF
TGTGCCAGCAGCTTAGCCGAGGGAAACACCATATATTTT
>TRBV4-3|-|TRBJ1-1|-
CASSQEALRGPNTEAFF
TGCGCCAGCAGCCAAGAAGCGCTGCGGGGACCCAACACTGAAGCTTTCTTT
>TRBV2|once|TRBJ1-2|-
CATPTAYGYTF
TGTGCCACCCCGACTGCTTATGGCTACACCTTC
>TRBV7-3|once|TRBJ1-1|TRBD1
CASSPQGAHTEAFF
TGTGCCAGCAGCCCACAGGGGGCACACACTGAAGCTTTCTTT
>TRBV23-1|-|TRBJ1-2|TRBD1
CASSRDRGNGYTF
TGCGCCAGCAGTCGGGACAGGGGAAATGGCTACACCTTC
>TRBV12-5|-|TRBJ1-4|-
CASGSGVWGEKLFF
TGTGCTAGTGGTTCAGGGGTCTGGGGCGAAAAACTGTTTTTT
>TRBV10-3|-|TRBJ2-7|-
CAISDPDGYEQYF
TGTGCCATCAGTGACCCGGACGGCTACGAGCAGTACTTC